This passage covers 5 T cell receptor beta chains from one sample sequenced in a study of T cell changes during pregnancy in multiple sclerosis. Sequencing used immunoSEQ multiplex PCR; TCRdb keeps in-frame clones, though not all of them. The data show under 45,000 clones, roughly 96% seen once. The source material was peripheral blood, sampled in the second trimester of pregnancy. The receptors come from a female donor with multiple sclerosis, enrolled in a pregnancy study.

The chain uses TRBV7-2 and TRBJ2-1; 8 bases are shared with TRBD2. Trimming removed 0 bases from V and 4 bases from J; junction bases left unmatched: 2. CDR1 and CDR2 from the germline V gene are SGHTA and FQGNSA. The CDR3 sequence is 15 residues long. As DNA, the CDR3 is TGTGCCAGCAGCTTAGCTAGCGGGGTGTACAATGAGCAGTTCTTC. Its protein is CASSLASGVYNEQFF.

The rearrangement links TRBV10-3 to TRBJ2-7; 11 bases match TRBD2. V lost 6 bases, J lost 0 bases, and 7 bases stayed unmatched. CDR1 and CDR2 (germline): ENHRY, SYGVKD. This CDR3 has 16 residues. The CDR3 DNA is TGTGCCATCAGCGATATGACTAGCGGGACCTCCTACGAGCAGTACTTC. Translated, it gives CAISDMTSGTSYEQYF.

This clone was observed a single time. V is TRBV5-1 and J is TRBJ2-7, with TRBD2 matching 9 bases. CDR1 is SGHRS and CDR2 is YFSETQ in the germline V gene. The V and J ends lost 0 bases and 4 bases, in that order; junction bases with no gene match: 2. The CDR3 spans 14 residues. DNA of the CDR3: TGCGCCAGCAGCTTGGAGGCGGGGGGGTACGAGCAGTACTTC. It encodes CASSLEAGGYEQYF.

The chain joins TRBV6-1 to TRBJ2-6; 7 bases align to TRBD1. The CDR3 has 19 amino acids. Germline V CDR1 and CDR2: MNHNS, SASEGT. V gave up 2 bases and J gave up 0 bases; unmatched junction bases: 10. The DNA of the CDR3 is TGTGCCAGCAGTGAAAGAAAGACAGGGATCCCCTCTGGGGCCAACGTCCTGACTTTC. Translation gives CASSERKTGIPSGANVLTF.

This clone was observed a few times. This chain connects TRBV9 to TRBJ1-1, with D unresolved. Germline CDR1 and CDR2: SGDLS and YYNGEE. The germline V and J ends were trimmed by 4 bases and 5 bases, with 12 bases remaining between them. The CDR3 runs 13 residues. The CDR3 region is CASSPPRGTEAFF. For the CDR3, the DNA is TGTGCCAGCAGCCCCCCTCGGGGTACTGAAGCTTTCTTT.